The rows below give T cell receptor beta chains drawn from one sample of a study of control samples from healthy donors and cancer patients. Clones were read by immunoSEQ multiplex PCR, and TCRdb kept only the in-frame ones, dropping some. Here the sample spans 150,000 to 200,000 clones, approximately 92% being singletons. Sequencing was carried out using blood. These receptors came from a woman in her forties in good health. The CDR3 runs from the conserved cysteine through the conserved F or W. The order of the fields is clone size, D gene, V gene, J gene, CDR3 protein, CDR3 DNA. The D gene is left open where the match is weak. Clone size is shown for a subset of rows, as once, few, many or a class of expanded clone.

-,-,TRBV24-1,TRBJ2-1,CATSGGSSYNEQFF,TGTGCCACCAGTGGGGGGAGCTCCTACAATGAGCAGTTCTTC
-,-,TRBV21-1,TRBJ2-7,CASSAALNSRDRGYEQYF,TGTGCCAGCAGCGCTGCACTAAATTCACGGGACAGGGGCTACGAGCAGTACTTC
-,-,TRBV6-2/TRBV6-3,TRBJ2-3,CASSPTRRTQYF,TGTGCCAGCAGCCCTACACGGAGGACGCAGTATTTT
few,-,TRBV11-1,TRBJ2-7,CASSFSGNKQYF,TGTGCCAGCAGCTTTTCAGGGAACAAGCAGTACTTC
-,TRBD2,TRBV4-1,TRBJ2-2,CASSLLAGGPSTGELFF,TGCGCCAGCAGTCTTCTAGCGGGGGGGCCGAGCACCGGGGAGCTGTTTTTT
-,TRBD1,TRBV3-1/TRBV3-2,TRBJ2-7,CASSRWTGPSYEQYF,TGTGCCAGCAGCCGTTGGACAGGGCCTTCCTACGAGCAGTACTTC
-,-,TRBV5-1,TRBJ2-2,CASSLGRANTGELFF,TGCGCCAGCAGCTTGGGCAGAGCGAACACCGGGGAGCTGTTTTTT
-,TRBD2,TRBV12-3/TRBV12-4,TRBJ2-7,CASTGGLYEQYF,TGTGCCAGCACGGGGGGGCTCTACGAGCAGTACTTC
-,-,TRBV9,TRBJ2-2,CASSVAGRNGELFF,TGTGCCAGCAGCGTGGCAGGGCGGAACGGGGAGCTGTTTTTT
-,TRBD1,TRBV19,TRBJ1-1,CASSIKTGVTEAFF,TGTGCCAGTAGTATTAAGACAGGGGTCACTGAAGCTTTCTTT
-,-,TRBV6-5,TRBJ1-2,CASSPRTGLGYTF,TGTGCCAGCAGTCCCCGAACGGGGCTGGGCTACACCTTC
-,-,TRBV12-3/TRBV12-4,TRBJ1-3,CASSRSGNTIYF,TGTGCCAGCTCTCGGTCTGGAAACACCATATATTTT
-,TRBD1,TRBV5-1,TRBJ1-1,CASSLGLVGDSATEAFF,TGCGCCAGCAGCTTGGGGCTGGTTGGGGACAGTGCGACTGAAGCTTTCTTT
-,TRBD1,TRBV7-9,TRBJ1-2,CASSLEGARGFGGYTF,TGTGCCAGCAGCCTTGAGGGGGCGCGTGGCTTCGGTGGCTACACCTTC
-,-,TRBV7-8,TRBJ1-4,CASSQGGGTTNEKLFF,TGTGCCAGCAGCCAGGGCGGGGGGACAACTAATGAAAAACTGTTTTTT
-,-,TRBV19,TRBJ1-5,CASSRNSLHF,TGTGCCAGTAGTCGGAACAGTCTGCATTTT
-,-,TRBV29-1,TRBJ2-7,CSVEDRETDYEQYF,TGCAGCGTTGAAGATCGGGAGACTGACTACGAGCAGTACTTC
-,-,TRBV7-2,TRBJ2-5,CASSLYETQYF,TGTGCCAGCAGCTTATATGAGACCCAGTACTTC
-,-,TRBV12-3/TRBV12-4,TRBJ2-7,CASSSDIYEQYF,TGTGCCAGCAGTTCGGACATATACGAGCAGTACTTC
-,-,TRBV27,TRBJ1-1,CASSWGQNTEAFF,TGTGCCAGCAGTTGGGGACAGAACACTGAAGCTTTCTTT